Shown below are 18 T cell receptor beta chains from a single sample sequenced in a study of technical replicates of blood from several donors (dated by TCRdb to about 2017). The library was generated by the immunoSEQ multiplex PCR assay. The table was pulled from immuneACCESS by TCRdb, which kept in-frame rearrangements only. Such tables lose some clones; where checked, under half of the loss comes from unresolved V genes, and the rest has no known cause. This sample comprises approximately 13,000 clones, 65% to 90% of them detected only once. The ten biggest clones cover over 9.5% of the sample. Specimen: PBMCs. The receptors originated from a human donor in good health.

CDR3 sequence (DNA): TGTGCCAGCACACCGGGACAGGACACAGATACGCAGTATTTT. This encodes CASTPGQDTDTQYF. The chain is built from TRBV6-4 and TRBJ2-3, with 8 bases that match TRBD1. There are 14 residues in the CDR3. V gave up 7 bases and J gave up 2 bases; unmatched junction bases: 5. CDR1 is MRHNA, CDR2 SNTAGT, per germline.

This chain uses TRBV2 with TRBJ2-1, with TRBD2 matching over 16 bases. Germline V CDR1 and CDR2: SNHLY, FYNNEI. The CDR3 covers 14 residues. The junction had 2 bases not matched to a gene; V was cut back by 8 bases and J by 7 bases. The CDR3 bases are TGTGCCAGCCTGGGACTAGCGGGAGGGAATGAGCAGTTCTTC. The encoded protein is CASLGLAGGNEQFF.

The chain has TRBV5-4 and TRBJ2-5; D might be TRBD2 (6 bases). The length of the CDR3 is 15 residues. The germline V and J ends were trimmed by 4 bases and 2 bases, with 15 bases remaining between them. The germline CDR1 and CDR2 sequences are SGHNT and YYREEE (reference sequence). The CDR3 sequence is CASSTSDAGQETQYF. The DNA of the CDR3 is TGTGCCAGCAGCACCTCGGACGCGGGACAAGAGACCCAGTACTTC.

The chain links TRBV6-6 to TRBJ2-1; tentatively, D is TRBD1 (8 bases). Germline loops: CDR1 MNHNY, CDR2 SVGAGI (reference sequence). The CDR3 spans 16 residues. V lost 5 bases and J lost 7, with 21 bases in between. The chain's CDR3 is CASSHGGQGAGNEQFF. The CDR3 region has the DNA TGTGCCAGCAGTCACGGGGGGCAGGGGGCTGGGAATGAGCAGTTCTTC.

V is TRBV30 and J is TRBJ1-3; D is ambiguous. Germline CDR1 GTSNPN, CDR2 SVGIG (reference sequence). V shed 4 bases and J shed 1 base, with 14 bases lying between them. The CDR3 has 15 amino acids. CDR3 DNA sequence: TGTGCCTGGACCCGGGGAGAAGTGTCTGGAAACACCATATATTTT. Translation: CAWTRGEVSGNTIYF. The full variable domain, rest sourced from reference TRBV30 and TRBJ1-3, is SQTIHQWPATLVQPVGSPLSLECTVEGTSNPNLYWYRQAAGRGLQLLFYSVGIGQISSEVPQNLSASRPQDRQFILSSKKLLLSDSGFYLCAWTRGEVSGNTIYFGEGSWLTVV.

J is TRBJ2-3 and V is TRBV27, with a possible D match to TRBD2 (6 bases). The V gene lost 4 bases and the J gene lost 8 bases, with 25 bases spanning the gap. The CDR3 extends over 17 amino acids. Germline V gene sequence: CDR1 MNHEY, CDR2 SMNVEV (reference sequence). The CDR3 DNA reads TGTGCCAGCAGTTCCCCCCGGAGCGGGTGGAGTGTTGGTACGCAGTATTTT. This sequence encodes CASSSPRSGWSVGTQYF.

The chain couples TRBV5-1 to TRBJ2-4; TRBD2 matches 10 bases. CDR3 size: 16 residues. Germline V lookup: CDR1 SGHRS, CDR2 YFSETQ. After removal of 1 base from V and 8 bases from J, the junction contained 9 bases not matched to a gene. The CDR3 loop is CASSLNAGTSVDIQYF. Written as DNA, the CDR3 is TGCGCCAGCAGCTTGAACGCCGGGACTAGCGTTGACATTCAGTACTTC.

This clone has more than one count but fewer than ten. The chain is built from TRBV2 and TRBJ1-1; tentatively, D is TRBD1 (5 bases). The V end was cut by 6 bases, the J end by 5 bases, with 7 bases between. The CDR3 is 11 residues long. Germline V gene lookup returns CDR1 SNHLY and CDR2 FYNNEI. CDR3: CASRGETEAFF. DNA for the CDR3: TGTGCCAGCAGAGGGGAAACTGAAGCTTTCTTT.

DNA of the CDR3: TGTGCCAGCAGCTCTGGACTAGCGGGGGGCAATGAGCAGTTCTTC. Its translation: CASSSGLAGGNEQFF. J is TRBJ2-1 and V is TRBV5-4, with 14 bases identical to TRBD2. CDR3 length: 15 residues. Looked up from germline, CDR1 is SGHNT and CDR2 is YYREEE (reference sequence). After removal of 3 bases from V and 6 bases from J, the junction contained 2 bases not matched to a gene.

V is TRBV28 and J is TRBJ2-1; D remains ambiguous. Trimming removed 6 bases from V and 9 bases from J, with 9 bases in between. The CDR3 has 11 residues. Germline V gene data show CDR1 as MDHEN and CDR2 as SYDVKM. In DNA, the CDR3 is TGTGCCAGCAGCAGGATTTTTGAGCAGTTCTTC. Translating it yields CASSRIFEQFF.

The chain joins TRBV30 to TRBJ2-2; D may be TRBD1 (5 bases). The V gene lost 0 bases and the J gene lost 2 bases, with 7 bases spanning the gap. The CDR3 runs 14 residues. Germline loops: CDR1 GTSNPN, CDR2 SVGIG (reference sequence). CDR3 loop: CAWSVDSNTGELFF. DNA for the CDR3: TGTGCCTGGAGTGTAGACAGCAACACCGGGGAGCTGTTTTTT.

CDR3 nucleotide sequence: TGCAGCGCCCGGCACACAGGGGGCTCCTACGAGCAGTACTTC. Translation gives CSARHTGGSYEQYF. The chain recombines TRBV29-1 with TRBJ2-7, with 8 bases fitting TRBD1. Germline V CDR1 and CDR2: SQVTM, ANQGSEA. The CDR3 loop spans 14 amino acids. V shed 7 bases, J shed 0 bases, and the junction held 8 bases outside the gene matches.

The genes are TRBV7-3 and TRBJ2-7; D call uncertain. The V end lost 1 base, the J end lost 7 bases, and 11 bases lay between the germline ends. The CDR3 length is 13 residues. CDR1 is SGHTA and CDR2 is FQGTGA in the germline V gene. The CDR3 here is CASSLNGHREQYF. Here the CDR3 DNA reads TGTGCCAGCAGCTTAAATGGGCATCGGGAGCAGTACTTC.

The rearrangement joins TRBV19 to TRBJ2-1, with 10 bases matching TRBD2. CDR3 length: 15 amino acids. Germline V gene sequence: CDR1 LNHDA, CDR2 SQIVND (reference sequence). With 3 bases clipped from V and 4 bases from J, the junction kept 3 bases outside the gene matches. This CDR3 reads CASSIGLAVYNEQFF. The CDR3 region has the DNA TGTGCCAGTAGTATCGGACTAGCGGTTTACAATGAGCAGTTCTTC.

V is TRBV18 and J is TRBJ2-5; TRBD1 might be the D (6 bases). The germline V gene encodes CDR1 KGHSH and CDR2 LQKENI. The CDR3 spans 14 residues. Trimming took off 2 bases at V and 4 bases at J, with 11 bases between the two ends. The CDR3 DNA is TGTGCCAGCTCACCAGCAGGGGCGGGAGAGACCCAGTACTTC. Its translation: CASSPAGAGETQYF.

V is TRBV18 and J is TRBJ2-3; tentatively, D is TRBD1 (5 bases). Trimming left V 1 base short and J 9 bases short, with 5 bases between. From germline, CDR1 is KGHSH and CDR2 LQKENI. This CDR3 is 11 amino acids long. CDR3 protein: CASSPQGTQYF. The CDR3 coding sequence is TGTGCCAGCTCACCACAGGGGACGCAGTATTTT.

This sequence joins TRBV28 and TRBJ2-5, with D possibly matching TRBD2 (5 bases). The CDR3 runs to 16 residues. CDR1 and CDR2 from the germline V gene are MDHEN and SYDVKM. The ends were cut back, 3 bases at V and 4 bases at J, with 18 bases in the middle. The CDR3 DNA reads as TGTGCCAGCAGTTTTTCCCTCCCGGTCAGCGGAGAGACCCAGTACTTC. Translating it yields CASSFSLPVSGETQYF.

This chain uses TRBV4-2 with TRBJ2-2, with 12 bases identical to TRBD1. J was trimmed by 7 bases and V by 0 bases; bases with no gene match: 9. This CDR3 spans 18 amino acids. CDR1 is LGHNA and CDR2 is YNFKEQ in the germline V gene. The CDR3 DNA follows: TGTGCCAGCAGCCAAGATTTTGGGGGACAGGGGGCGGGCGGGGAGCTGTTTTTT. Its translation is CASSQDFGGQGAGGELFF.